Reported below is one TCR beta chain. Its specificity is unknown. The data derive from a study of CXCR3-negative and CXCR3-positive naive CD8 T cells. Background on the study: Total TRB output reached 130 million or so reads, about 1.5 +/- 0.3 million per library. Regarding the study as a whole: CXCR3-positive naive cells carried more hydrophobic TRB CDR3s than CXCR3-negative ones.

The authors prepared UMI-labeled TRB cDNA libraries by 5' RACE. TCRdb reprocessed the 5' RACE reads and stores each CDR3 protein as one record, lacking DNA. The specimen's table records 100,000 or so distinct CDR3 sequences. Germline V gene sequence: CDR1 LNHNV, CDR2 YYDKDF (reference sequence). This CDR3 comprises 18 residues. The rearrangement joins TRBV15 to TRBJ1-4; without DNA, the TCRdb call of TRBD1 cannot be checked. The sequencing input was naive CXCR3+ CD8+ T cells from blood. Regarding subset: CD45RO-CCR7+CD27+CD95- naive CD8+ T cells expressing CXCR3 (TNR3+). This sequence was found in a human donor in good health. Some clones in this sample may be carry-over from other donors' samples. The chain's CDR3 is CATSREIGQEATNEKLFF.